What follows is one T cell receptor (beta chain) and its context. Its antigen remains unidentified. No qualities accompany the bases; no much larger clone lies one base away. The data derive from a study of blood T cell repertoires in COVID-19 (dated by TCRdb to 2020 to 2021). Context from the whole study: Samples covering the acute and convalescent phases of COVID-19 were provided by collaborators in the United States, Italy and Spain. The material from the prospective study consisted of cDNA or gDNA derived from T cells, B-cell-depleted T cells, or PBMCs. The dataset comprised deeply sampled blood TCRbeta repertoires from subjects exposed to, actively infected with, or recovered from COVID-19. The repertoires were released in a freely available public database intended as a resource for research on the immune response to SARS-CoV-2. The samples were drawn from the first 160 participants of the ongoing ImmuneRACE study and from 1,254 subjects provided by 6 global collaborators. A de-identified subject ID, COVID-19 status, age in years and sex were almost always included in the sample metadata. Where HLA class I and class II types were available, the types were taken from metadata supplied by the sample provider, not from assay-based typing.

Participants in the prospective study were enrolled through a virtual design, were aged roughly 18 to 100 years, and lived in approximately 25 United States geographic areas. To assign participants to cohorts, the prospective study relied on clinical history that participants themselves reported in a screening survey and a study questionnaire. In the prospective study, mobile phlebotomists collected whole blood, serum and a nasopharyngeal or oropharyngeal swab from each participant. Prospective study participants could optionally give additional blood draws and questionnaires over a roughly 2-month period. Blood samples from the prospective study were shipped frozen or at room temperature prior to DNA extraction. TCRbeta CDR3 regions were amplified from genomic DNA using the immunoSEQ Assay, a bias-controlled multiplex PCR. In the paper's pipeline: Nucleated cell counts per sample were estimated from amplification of reference gene primers within the assay. To quantify the absolute abundance of each unique TCRbeta CDR3 rearrangement, sequence reads were collapsed and filtered. Productive Simpson clonality was computed per sample as the square root of Simpson's diversity index over productive rearrangements. The table was pulled from immuneACCESS by TCRdb, which kept in-frame rearrangements only. Such tables lose some clones; where checked, under half of the loss comes from unresolved V genes, and the rest has no known cause. V and J calls and clone size come straight from that table; D and trimming were deduced from the DNA. For this sample the table gives about 250,000 clones, of which roughly 91% were detected only once. Roughly 4% of the sample rests with the top ten.

Results the study describes overall, beyond this receptor: The amount of clinical and demographic metadata varied by source and participant and was provided uncurated.

The germline V gene supplies CDR1 SGHTS and CDR2 YDEGEE. The V end loses 3 bases and the J end loses 10 bases, and a stretch of 15 bases separates them. Inclusive of the bounding cysteine and phenylalanine, the CDR3 is 13 residues long. Just CDR3 DNA is preserved here, 39 bases in frame from base 1. This clonotype originated in a woman aged 25 to 39 with acute COVID-19. Rearrangement joined TRBV5-8 to TRBJ2-3, with a tentative D gene TRBD1 over 5 matching bases. The specimen sequenced was PBMCs or T cells enriched from blood (not recorded which). The nucleotide sequence reads as follows: TGTGCCAGCAGCTCTCACACAGGCAGGGCGCAGTATTTT. Its translation is CASSSHTGRAQYF.